The 8 T cell receptor beta chains below were found in one sample sequenced in a study of blood T cell repertoires in COVID-19. Repertoires were generated with immunoSEQ multiplex PCR, while TCRdb's copy carries only in-frame clones and drops some. The table lists roughly 310,000 clones, around 87% of them singletons, with 4% in the top ten. The sequenced sample consisted of peripheral blood. The source of these receptors is a woman in her forties or fifties with active or convalescent COVID-19.

This rearrangement joins TRBV6-6 to TRBJ1-3; 7 bases align to TRBD1. This CDR3 spans 14 amino acids. V was pared by 3 bases and J by 3 bases, with 2 bases of the junction left unmatched. CDR1 and CDR2 from the germline V gene are MNHNY and SVGAGI (reference sequence). CDR3 residues: CASSYTGDGNTIYF. Written as DNA, the CDR3 is TGTGCCAGCAGTTATACAGGGGATGGAAACACCATATATTTT.

The chain couples TRBV7-2 to TRBJ2-2; 8 nucleotides align to TRBD2. Germline trimming cut 5 bases from V and 7 bases from J; bases unmatched to any gene: 9. The germline CDR1 and CDR2 sequences are SGHTA and FQGNSA. The CDR3 has 15 residues. The CDR3 nucleotides are TGTGCCAGCAGCCCACACGGGAGGGGAAACGGGGAGCTGTTTTTT. It yields the protein CASSPHGRGNGELFF.

This chain links TRBV11-2 with TRBJ1-4; 9 bases are shared with TRBD1. With V trimmed by 5 bases and J by 6 bases, 7 bases remained unmatched. Germline loops: CDR1 SGHAT, CDR2 FQNNGV. This CDR3 region has 15 residues. The chain's CDR3 is CASSATQGAYEKLFF. CDR3 DNA: TGTGCCAGCAGCGCAACACAGGGGGCTTATGAAAAACTGTTTTTT.

About this clone: A junction end diverges from the germline sequence, so it may reflect a read error. The chain has TRBV6-1 and TRBJ1-4, with TRBD1 identical over 10 bases. The CDR3 spans 19 residues. CDR1 is MNHNS, CDR2 SASEGT, per germline. The CDR3 nucleotides read TGTGCCAGCAGTGATGCGGGACAGGGGAGGGGACGAACTTATGAAAAACTGTTTTTT. Translation gives CASSDAGQGRGRTYEKLFF.

This chain connects TRBV6-5 to TRBJ1-6; unclear D gene. V gave up 8 bases and J gave up 7 bases, with 6 bases separating them. This CDR3 spans 11 amino acids. CDR1 is MNHEY, CDR2 SVGAGI, per germline. CDR3 region: CASPTNSPLHF. Here the CDR3 DNA reads TGTGCCAGCCCGACAAATTCACCCCTCCACTTT.

The chain recombines TRBV2 with TRBJ2-3, with 9 bases lining up with TRBD2. The CDR3 covers 17 residues. CDR1 SNHLY and CDR2 FYNNEI come from the germline V gene. After removal of 1 base from V and 4 bases from J, the junction contained 9 bases not matched to a gene. This CDR3 is CASSEGYGGGASDTQYF. CDR3 in DNA: TGTGCCAGCAGTGAAGGCTACGGCGGGGGGGCATCAGATACGCAGTATTTT.

The CDR3 sequence: CAWSRQGVEKLFF. The CDR3 DNA is TGTGCCTGGAGCCGACAGGGGGTTGAAAAACTGTTTTTT. The gene calls are TRBV30 and TRBJ1-4, with TRBD1 identical over 9 bases. This CDR3 spans 13 amino acids. Germline CDR1 is GTSNPN and CDR2 is SVGIG (reference sequence). The J segment lost 7 bases and the V segment lost 3 bases, leaving 3 bases of the junction unmatched.

V gene TRBV2 combines with J gene TRBJ1-1, with 8 bases that match TRBD1. CDR1 is SNHLY and CDR2 is FYNNEI in the germline V gene. There are 15 residues in the CDR3. V lost 5 bases to trimming and J lost 4 bases; unmatched junction nucleotides: 9. The CDR3: CASSSRRTGSTEAFF. The CDR3 DNA reads TGTGCCAGCAGTTCCCGGAGGACAGGGAGCACTGAAGCTTTCTTT.